This T cell receptor beta chain was recorded in a study of molecular identifiers for immune sequencing clone quantification. Looking at the study overall: Five portions were made in replicates from RNA of around 20,000 or 100,000 naive CD8 cells, and four underwent sequencing.

Naive CD8 T cells underwent sorting with the CD8+CD4-CCR7+CD45RA+ definition. Broader study findings: Clones above 20 RNA copies held over 99% of effector molecules, under 1% in naive cells.

TCRdb recomputed calls from the PCR reads with MiXCR, one row per CDR3 protein. The sample has around 460,000 distinct CDR3 sequences, about a fifth seen once; the top ten hold around 0.84%. This clonotype was counted many times. The antigen remains undetermined. Source material: naive CD8+ T cells from blood, with Jurkat cell RNA spiked in. Subset in this sample: FACS-sorted CD8+CD4-CCR7+CD45RA+ naive T cells. The receptor comes from a human donor in good health. Some libraries in this study had Jurkat cell RNA spiked in.

CDR3 protein: CASSDGGLFSNQPQHF. CDR3 coding DNA: TGTGCCAGCAGTGATGGGGGTCTGTTTAGCAATCAGCCCCAGCATTTT. V gene TRBV2 combines with J gene TRBJ1-5, with D maybe TRBD1 (5 bases). Germline V gene sequence: CDR1 SNHLY, CDR2 FYNNEI. The CDR3 has 16 residues. V lost 3 bases to trimming and J lost 0 bases, with 12 bases between them.